The next 9 T cell receptor beta chains were all read from a single sample in a study of CD8 T cells in Susac syndrome. Random-hexamer reverse transcription was applied to 0.5 to 1 ug RNA. TCRdb independently ran MiXCR on the immunoSEQ multiplex PCR reads; one entry per CDR3 protein. The repertoire has around 170,000 distinct CDR3 sequences, about 95% of them found once; the top ten carry about 0.17%. The sequenced material came from CD8+ T cells from PBMCs. These receptors were taken from a human donor with Susac syndrome.

The rearrangement joins TRBV25-1 to TRBJ2-7; a weak D match, TRBD1 (6 bases). Germline-derived CDR1 and CDR2 are MGHDK and SYGVNS. This CDR3 is built from 13 residues. V lost 6 bases and J 4 bases, leaving 13 bases between the germline ends. The CDR3 region is CASRQGRLYEQYF. The CDR3 DNA reads as TGTGCCAGCAGACAGGGCCGACTGTACGAGCAGTACTTC.

In this sample, this clonotype turned up once. This chain links TRBV28 with TRBJ2-6; D is tentatively TRBD1 or TRBD2 (5 bases each). Germline lookup yields CDR1 MDHEN and CDR2 SYDVKM. V was clipped by 9 bases and J by 0 bases, with 12 bases between them. The CDR3 has 15 residues. The CDR3 region has the DNA TGTGCCAGTAGGGACCGCGCCTCTGGGGCCAACGTCCTGACTTTC. Amino acids: CASRDRASGANVLTF. The variable domain in full, completed from reference TRBV28 and TRBJ2-6, reads DVKVTQSSRYLVKRTGEKVFLECVQDMDHENMFWYRQDPGLGLRLIYFSYDVKMKEKGDIPEGYSVSREKKERFSLILESASTNQTSMYLCASRDRASGANVLTFGAGSRLTVL.

The J gene is TRBJ2-1, the V gene TRBV28, with 8 nucleotides matching TRBD2. From germline, CDR1 is MDHEN and CDR2 SYDVKM. This CDR3 is 15 amino acids long. The V segment lost 2 bases and the J segment 2 bases; nucleotides outside the gene matches: 2. CDR3 region: CASSLLAGPYNEQFF. CDR3 in DNA: TGTGCCAGCAGTTTACTAGCGGGTCCCTACAATGAGCAGTTCTTC.

The J gene is TRBJ2-7, the V gene TRBV6-5; no clear D. V gave up 4 bases and J gave up 3 bases, with 16 bases separating them. Germline V CDR1 and CDR2: MNHEY, SVGAGI. This CDR3 comprises 15 residues. Here the CDR3 DNA reads TGTGCCAGCAGTTTTCTCCCAGGAGATAACTACGAGCAGTACTTC. This translates into CASSFLPGDNYEQYF.

The chain is built from TRBV4-2 and TRBJ2-7, with 13 bases that match TRBD2. Per the germline V gene, CDR1 is LGHNA and CDR2 is YNFKEQ. Trimming cost V 0 bases and J 2 bases; bases outside gene matches: 10. There are 19 residues in the CDR3. CDR3 protein: CASSQDQGVGLAGAYEQYF. The DNA for the CDR3 is TGTGCCAGCAGCCAAGATCAAGGTGTCGGACTAGCGGGAGCCTACGAGCAGTACTTC.

In nucleotides, the CDR3 is TGCGCCAGCCTACTTGGGGATGAGCAGTTCTTC. It translates to CASLLGDEQFF. The chain combines TRBV5-1 with TRBJ2-1; unclear D gene. V lost 7 bases and J 8 bases, leaving 10 bases between the germline ends. The CDR3 runs to 11 residues. Germline-derived CDR1 and CDR2 are SGHRS and YFSETQ.

V is TRBV14 and J is TRBJ2-5; 7 bases fit TRBD1. This CDR3 region has 15 residues. With 5 bases clipped from V and 4 bases from J, the junction kept 10 bases outside the gene matches. Germline lookup yields CDR1 SGHDN and CDR2 FVKESK. The DNA of the CDR3 is TGTGCCAGCAGCTACCCTCCGGACAGGACAGAGACCCAGTACTTC. It translates to CASSYPPDRTETQYF.

V gene TRBV20-1 combines with J gene TRBJ1-5, with a possible D match to TRBD1 (6 bases). Germline assignment: CDR1 DFQATT and CDR2 SNEGSKA (reference sequence). This CDR3 contains 19 residues. V was shortened by 1 base and J by 0 bases, with 22 bases between the two germline ends. CDR3 residues: CSARVSGRGSLHSNQPQHF. For the CDR3, the DNA is TGCAGTGCTAGAGTCTCAGGCAGGGGATCCCTACATAGCAATCAGCCCCAGCATTTT.

The chain employs TRBV28 and TRBJ2-2; TRBD2 aligns across 9 bases. The V and J ends lost 5 bases and 5 bases, in that order; junction bases with no gene match: 18. Per the germline V gene, CDR1 is MDHEN and CDR2 is SYDVKM. The CDR3 runs 19 residues. The CDR3 spells CASSPRRHRTSVGTGELFF. Here the CDR3 DNA reads TGTGCCAGCAGTCCACGGCGACACAGGACTAGCGTCGGAACCGGGGAGCTGTTTTTT. Combining the CDR3 with reference TRBV28 and TRBJ2-2 gives the whole variable domain DVKVTQSSRYLVKRTGEKVFLECVQDMDHENMFWYRQDPGLGLRLIYFSYDVKMKEKGDIPEGYSVSREKKERFSLILESASTNQTSMYLCASSPRRHRTSVGTGELFFGEGSRLTVL.